This T cell receptor beta chain was retrieved from a study of cytomegalovirus exposure and HLA in healthy donors. Points from the study as a whole: Overall, around 160 TCR beta chains were annotated as cytomegalovirus-associated. In a later analysis, an Asian-associated ancestry cluster reportedly showed fewer N-insertions than the approximately 620-donor mean.

As concerns this clone: Its antigen is unknown.

Losses at the gene ends were 1 base for V and 5 bases for J; bases not matched to a gene: 5. The CDR3 sequence is 15 residues long. Germline assignment: CDR1 SNHLY and CDR2 FYNNEI. With 60 Vbeta and 13 Jbeta primers, the PCR was carried out. Produced via immunoSEQ multiplex PCR; TCRdb's table is partial and in-frame only. This table holds 50,000 to 70,000 clones, about 84% found once. This TCR came from a male donor in good health and CMV-seronegative. This chain uses TRBV2 with TRBJ1-5, with TRBD1 matching over 7 bases. Specimen: PBMCs. CDR3 DNA: TGTGCCAGCAGTGAAGACAGGGGACCCTATCAGCCCCAGCATTTT. This codes for CASSEDRGPYQPQHF. The full variable domain, in which reference TRBV2 and TRBJ1-5 provide the parts outside the CDR3, is EPEVTQTPSHQVTQMGQEVILRCVPISNHLYFYWYRQILGQKVEFLVSFYNNEISEKSEIFDDQFSVERPDGSNFTLKIRSTKLEDSAMYFCASSEDRGPYQPQHFGDGTRLSIL.